This T cell receptor beta chain is drawn from a study of blood T cell repertoires in COVID-19. The germline V gene encodes CDR1 SNHLY and CDR2 FYNNEI. The CDR3 contains 15 residues. Clones were read by immunoSEQ multiplex PCR, and TCRdb kept only the in-frame ones, dropping some. The sample records roughly 200,000 clones, about 84% being singletons. Turning to this clone: Germline and junction disagree at one end, which may indicate a read error.

The sequencing sample was made of PBMCs or T cells enriched from blood (not recorded which). The clonotype comes from a man in his forties with acute COVID-19. The chain is built from TRBV2 and TRBJ2-2, with 9 nucleotides matching TRBD2. The CDR3 sequence: CASREGASGNGELFF. The CDR3 bases are TGTGCCAGCAGAGAAGGGGCTAGCGGGAACGGGGAGCTGTTTTTT.